The 21 T cell receptor beta chains reported below all come from one sample, sequenced in a study of graft-versus-host responses after intestinal transplantation. The repertoire was sequenced with immunoSEQ multiplex PCR; TCRdb's copy has only in-frame clones and lacks some. The sample records tens of thousands of clones, around 92% being singletons. What these receptors recognize is not known. The sample consisted of unstimulated CD8+ T cells sorted from spleen or lymph node cells, taken before intestinal transplant. The receptors originated from a human donor who received an intestinal transplant.

The chain combines TRBV2 with TRBJ2-1, with 10 positions matching TRBD1. This CDR3 contains 15 residues. The V gene end was trimmed by 3 bases and the J gene end by 5 bases; junction bases not matched to a gene: 4. Germline CDR1 SNHLY, CDR2 FYNNEI. As DNA, the CDR3 is TGTGCCAGCAGTGACCGGGACAGGGGAGACAATGAGCAGTTCTTC. Translated: CASSDRDRGDNEQFF.

The V and J genes are TRBV10-3 and TRBJ2-1; D might be TRBD2 (5 bases). Germline lookup yields CDR1 ENHRY and CDR2 SYGVKD. This CDR3 comprises 18 residues. V lost 2 bases and J lost 6, with 23 bases in between. The CDR3 sequence: CAISEHPWATDSSNEQFF. In DNA, the CDR3 is TGTGCCATCAGTGAGCACCCATGGGCAACGGACTCTAGCAATGAGCAGTTCTTC.

The rearrangement links TRBV7-9 to TRBJ2-1; 10 positions match TRBD2. V lost 0 bases to trimming and J lost 6 bases; unmatched junction nucleotides: 5. The CDR3 runs to 16 residues. In germline, CDR1 is SEHNR, CDR2 FQNEAQ (reference sequence). As DNA, the CDR3 is TGTGCCAGCAGCTTAGCAGCGGGAGGGCTAAGCAATGAGCAGTTCTTC. This encodes CASSLAAGGLSNEQFF.

The chain has TRBV5-4 and TRBJ2-2; the match to TRBD2 covers 8 bases. Germline loops: CDR1 SGHNT, CDR2 YYREEE (reference sequence). The CDR3 spans 15 residues. V gave up 7 bases and J gave up 7 bases; unmatched junction bases: 12. Written as DNA, the CDR3 is TGTGCCAGCCGCGAGACGGGGGGGCCAATCGGGGAGCTGTTTTTT. Its translation: CASRETGGPIGELFF.

The chain couples TRBV5-4 to TRBJ2-5, with 10 bases lining up with TRBD2. This CDR3 is 13 amino acids long. V lost 7 bases to trimming and J lost 3 bases; unmatched junction nucleotides: 3. Germline V gene lookup returns CDR1 SGHNT and CDR2 YYREEE (reference sequence). In DNA form, the CDR3 reads TGTGCCAGCCGTCTAGCGGGAGAAGAGACCCAGTACTTC. It is translated as CASRLAGEETQYF.

The chain is built from TRBV9 and TRBJ2-1, with D tentatively TRBD2 (6 bases). Germline V gene data show CDR1 as SGDLS and CDR2 as YYNGEE. V shed 4 bases and J shed 9 bases, with 11 bases lying between them. The CDR3 loop spans 12 amino acids. CDR3 sequence (DNA): TGTGCCAGCAGCATCGGAGGGGCTGAGCAGTTCTTC. Its translation is CASSIGGAEQFF.

This chain links TRBV27 with TRBJ2-5, with 12 bases aligning to TRBD2. The germline gives CDR1 MNHEY, CDR2 SMNVEV (reference sequence). The CDR3 is 17 residues long. Trimming cost V 6 bases and J 5 bases; bases outside gene matches: 13. The CDR3 reads CASRLRWGLAGRETQYF. The CDR3 nucleotides are TGTGCCAGCAGGCTGCGCTGGGGACTAGCGGGTAGGGAGACCCAGTACTTC.

J is TRBJ2-1 and V is TRBV27; 10 positions agree with TRBD2. Trimming cost V 5 bases and J 4 bases; bases outside gene matches: 2. The germline gives CDR1 MNHEY, CDR2 SMNVEV (reference sequence). The CDR3 has 14 residues. CDR3 protein: CASSASGGYNEQFF. CDR3 bases: TGTGCCAGCAGTGCTAGCGGGGGTTACAATGAGCAGTTCTTC.

The CDR3 is CASSLVVSGGDTQYF. Written as DNA, the CDR3 is TGTGCCAGCAGCTTAGTCGTTAGCGGGGGAGATACGCAGTATTTT. The V gene is TRBV7-6, the J gene TRBJ2-3; TRBD2 agrees at 9 bases. This CDR3 has 15 amino acids. V dropped 1 base and J dropped 5; count of bases not matched to a gene: 4. Germline assignment: CDR1 SGHVS and CDR2 FNYEAQ.

The chain combines TRBV27 with TRBJ2-7; 11 nucleotides match TRBD1. V was clipped by 3 bases and J by 4 bases; unmatched bases: 2. The CDR3 loop spans 14 amino acids. Looked up from germline, CDR1 is MNHEY and CDR2 is SMNVEV (reference sequence). The CDR3 reads CASSFGTGGYEQYF. The CDR3 DNA is TGTGCCAGCAGTTTTGGGACAGGGGGGTACGAGCAGTACTTC.

V and J are TRBV5-4 and TRBJ2-3; the D gene is possibly TRBD1 (5 bases). The length of the CDR3 is 16 residues. V shed 0 bases and J shed 7 bases, with 18 bases lying between them. Germline values: CDR1 SGHNT, CDR2 YYREEE (reference sequence). Here the CDR3 reads CASSLEGLAGLYTQYF. As DNA, the CDR3 is TGTGCCAGCAGCTTGGAAGGTTTGGCAGGGCTTTATACGCAGTATTTT.

The chain employs TRBV6-6 and TRBJ2-6, with D perhaps matching TRBD1 (6 bases). Trimming took off 7 bases at V and 2 bases at J, with 15 bases between the two ends. The CDR3 extends over 16 amino acids. CDR1 and CDR2 from the germline V gene are MNHNY and SVGAGI (reference sequence). CDR3: CASISNRETGANVLTF. In DNA, the CDR3 is TGTGCCAGCATCTCAAACAGGGAAACTGGGGCCAACGTCCTGACTTTC.

This clone was picked up one time. This chain joins TRBV12-5 and TRBJ1-2; 7 nucleotides match TRBD1. The V gene's germline CDR1 is LGHNT and CDR2 FRNRAP. Losses at the gene ends were 6 bases for V and 7 bases for J; bases not matched to a gene: 11. This CDR3 is built from 14 residues. CDR3 coding DNA: TGTGCTAGTGGCCGGTCCACAGGGGCAGGTGGCTACACCTTC. Its protein product is CASGRSTGAGGYTF.

V and J are TRBV7-2 and TRBJ2-3, with 7 positions matching TRBD1. Germline CDR1 is SGHTA and CDR2 is FQGNSA. V lost 1 base, J lost 2 bases, and 3 bases stayed unmatched. The CDR3 totals 15 residues. In DNA form, the CDR3 reads TGTGCCAGCAGCTTAGTCACAGGGGCCACAGATACGCAGTATTTT. It encodes CASSLVTGATDTQYF.

The chain links TRBV5-1 to TRBJ1-2; TRBD1 matches at 7 bases. The germline CDR1 and CDR2 sequences are SGHRS and YFSETQ. CDR3 length equals 14 residues. V lost 1 base and J lost 5; bases outside the gene matches: 5. The DNA of the CDR3 is TGCGCCAGCAGCTTGTGGGGCAGGGGGTATGGCTACACCTTC. This codes for CASSLWGRGYGYTF.

V is TRBV7-8 and J is TRBJ2-3; 9 bases are shared with TRBD1. J lost 1 base, V lost 4 bases, and 6 bases had no gene match. Germline V CDR1 and CDR2: SGHVS, FQNEAQ. CDR3 length: 16 residues. The CDR3 DNA sequence: TGTGCCAGCAGCTGGACAGGGGAGATGGGCACAGATACGCAGTATTTT. Its protein product is CASSWTGEMGTDTQYF.

The V and J genes are TRBV28 and TRBJ1-5; D gene uncertain. The CDR3 has 14 amino acids. The germline gives CDR1 MDHEN, CDR2 SYDVKM. Trimming shortened V by 3 bases and J by 3 bases, and 9 bases separated the two germline ends. CDR3 nucleotides: TGTGCCAGCAGTTTGAGACTGATCAATCAGCCCCAGCATTTT. Amino acids: CASSLRLINQPQHF.

The CDR3, as DNA: TGTGCCAGCAGCAAAGAACCCACTATAACGGTCCAAGAGACCCAGTACTTC. Its translation: CASSKEPTITVQETQYF. The chain employs TRBV21-1 and TRBJ2-5; TRBD2, the table's D call, lacks a check against the DNA. TRBV21-1 is annotated as a pseudogene. The CDR3 consists of 17 residues.

CDR3 in amino acids: CASSEAHRGHQPQHF. DNA of the CDR3: TGTGCCAGCAGTGAAGCGCACAGGGGCCATCAGCCCCAGCATTTT. The chain couples TRBV6-1 to TRBJ1-5; 7 nucleotides line up with TRBD1. CDR3 length: 15 residues. The germline V gene has CDR1 MNHNS and CDR2 SASEGT. V gave up 0 bases and J gave up 5 bases; unmatched junction bases: 4.

V usage is TRBV29-1 and J usage is TRBJ1-5, with D perhaps TRBD1 (5 bases). CDR1 and CDR2 (germline): SQVTM, ANQGSEA. This CDR3 comprises 15 residues. Trimming removed 4 bases at V and 2 bases at J, with 15 bases between. DNA for the CDR3: TGCAGCGTTGTTTTGCAGGGTTGGGGCAATCAGCCCCAGCATTTT. This gives the protein CSVVLQGWGNQPQHF.

This clone is labeled as medium-sized. The chain uses TRBV18 and TRBJ2-7; D is undetermined. The germline V and J ends were trimmed by 1 base and 2 bases, with 9 bases remaining between them. The CDR3 spans 14 residues. Germline CDR1 KGHSH, CDR2 LQKENI. The CDR3 nucleotides are TGTGCCAGCTCACCACAGATAGAGCCCTACGAGCAGTACTTC. The encoded protein is CASSPQIEPYEQYF.